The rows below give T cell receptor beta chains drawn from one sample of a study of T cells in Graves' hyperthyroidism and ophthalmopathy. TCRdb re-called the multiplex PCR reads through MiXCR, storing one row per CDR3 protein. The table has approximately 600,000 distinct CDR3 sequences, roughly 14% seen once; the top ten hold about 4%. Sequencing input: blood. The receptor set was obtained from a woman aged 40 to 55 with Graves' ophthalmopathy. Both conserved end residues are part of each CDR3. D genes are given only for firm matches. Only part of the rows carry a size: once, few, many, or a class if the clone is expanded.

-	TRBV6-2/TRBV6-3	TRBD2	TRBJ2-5	CASSYLSPELADQETQYF	TGTGCCAGCAGTTACCTCTCCCCCGAACTAGCGGATCAAGAGACCCAGTACTTC
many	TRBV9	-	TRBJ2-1	CASSVVPMEGRVNEQFF	TGTGCCAGCAGCGTAGTCCCTATGGAGGGCCGGGTCAATGAGCAGTTCTTC
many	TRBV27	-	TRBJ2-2	CASSFPSKRYNTGELFF	TGTGCCAGCAGTTTTCCCTCGAAGAGGTATAACACCGGGGAGCTGTTTTTT
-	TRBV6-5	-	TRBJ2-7	CASSYSPSFDYEQYF	TGTGCCAGCAGTTATTCCCCTAGCTTTGACTACGAGCAGTACTTC
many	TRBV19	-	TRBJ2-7	CASSWGSGDGYEQYF	TGTGCCAGTAGTTGGGGCAGCGGCGACGGCTACGAGCAGTACTTC
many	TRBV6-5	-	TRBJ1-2	CASSYDGQSYGYTF	TGTGCCAGCAGTTATGATGGGCAGTCCTATGGCTACACCTTC
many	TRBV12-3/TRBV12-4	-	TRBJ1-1	CASSLAGRIAEAFF	TGTGCCAGCAGTTTGGCAGGGCGAATCGCTGAAGCTTTCTTT
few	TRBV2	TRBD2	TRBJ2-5	CATTSNGRTRGETQYF	TGTGCCACCACCAGTAACGGGAGGACCCGGGGAGAGACCCAGTACTTC
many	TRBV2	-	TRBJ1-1	CASSDEGLNTEAFF	TGTGCCAGCAGTGATGAGGGACTGAACACTGAAGCTTTCTTT
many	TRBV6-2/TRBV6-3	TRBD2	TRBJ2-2	CASSYSRAGGPRATGELFF	TGTGCCAGCAGTTACTCGAGAGCGGGAGGGCCCCGGGCGACCGGGGAGCTGTTTTTT
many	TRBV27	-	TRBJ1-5	CASSLMGEPQHF	TGTGCCAGCAGTTTAATGGGGGAGCCCCAGCATTTT
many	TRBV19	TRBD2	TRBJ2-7	CASSIDYASGMVGEQYF	TGTGCCAGTAGTATAGATTACGCTAGCGGGATGGTCGGAGAGCAGTACTTC
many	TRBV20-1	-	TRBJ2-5	CSAKFGLGTQYF	TGCAGTGCTAAATTCGGCCTCGGGACCCAGTACTTC
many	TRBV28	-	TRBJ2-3	CASSRRSRDNTQYF	TGTGCCAGCAGTCGCCGCTCCAGGGACAATACGCAGTATTTT
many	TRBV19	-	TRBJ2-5	CASSIARGGETQYF	TGTGCCAGTAGTATAGCCAGGGGCGGAGAGACCCAGTACTTC
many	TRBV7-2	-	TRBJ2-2	CASSHSGDTGELFF	TGTGCCAGCAGCCATAGCGGTGACACCGGGGAGCTGTTTTTT
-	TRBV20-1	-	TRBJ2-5	CSARGWDDRETQYF	TGCAGTGCTAGAGGATGGGACGATCGTGAGACCCAGTACTTC
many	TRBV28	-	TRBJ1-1	CASITPVGAFF	TGTGCCAGCATCACCCCAGTGGGAGCTTTCTTT
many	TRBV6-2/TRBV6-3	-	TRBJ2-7	CASSRYGVEASYEQYF	TGTGCCAGCAGCCGATATGGAGTGGAGGCGTCCTACGAGCAGTACTTC
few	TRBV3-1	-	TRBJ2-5	CASSFRQGGKTQYF	TGTGCCAGCAGCTTCCGACAGGGAGGGAAGACCCAGTACTTC
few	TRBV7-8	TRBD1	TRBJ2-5	CASSLLGQVQETQYF	TGTGCCAGCAGCTTGCTGGGACAGGTACAAGAGACCCAGTACTTC
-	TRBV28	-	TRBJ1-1	CASSLMQGWVTEAFF	TGTGCCAGCAGTTTAATGCAGGGTTGGGTAACTGAAGCTTTCTTT
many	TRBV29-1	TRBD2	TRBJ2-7	CSVKGLAGDSYEQYF	TGCAGCGTGAAGGGACTAGCGGGGGACTCCTACGAGCAGTACTTC
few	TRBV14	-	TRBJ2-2	CASRKGIPTGELFF	TGTGCCAGCAGAAAGGGGATTCCCACCGGGGAGCTGTTTTTT
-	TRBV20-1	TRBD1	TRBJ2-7	CSAGIPGQGFEQYF	TGCAGTGCTGGAATACCGGGACAGGGGTTCGAGCAGTACTTC
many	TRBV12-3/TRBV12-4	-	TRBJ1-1	CASRNPGVTEAFF	TGTGCCAGCAGAAATCCAGGGGTTACTGAAGCTTTCTTT
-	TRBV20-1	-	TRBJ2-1	CSARFFPSSYNEQFF	TGCAGTGCTAGATTTTTCCCGAGCTCCTACAATGAGCAGTTCTTC
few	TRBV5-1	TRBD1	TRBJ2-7	CASSSGQTGYEQYF	TGCGCCAGCAGCTCGGGACAGACGGGTTACGAGCAGTACTTC
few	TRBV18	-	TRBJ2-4	CASSPPSGGIRYF	TGTGCCAGCTCACCACCCTCAGGAGGCATCAGGTACTTC
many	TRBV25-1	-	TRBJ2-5	CASSEMEVVWSRSETQYF	TGTGCCAGCAGTGAAATGGAGGTTGTCTGGAGCAGGTCGGAGACCCAGTACTTC
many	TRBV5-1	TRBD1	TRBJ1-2	CASSRDSDYGYTF	TGCGCCAGCAGCCGGGACAGCGATTATGGCTACACCTTC
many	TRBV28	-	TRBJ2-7	CATQALGAYEQYF	TGTGCCACACAGGCTTTGGGGGCCTACGAGCAGTACTTC
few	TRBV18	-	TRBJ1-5	CASSGGDLPQHF	TGTGCCAGCTCAGGCGGGGATTTACCCCAGCATTTT
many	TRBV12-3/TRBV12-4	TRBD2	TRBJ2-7	CASTPSGDYEQYF	TGTGCCAGCACCCCTAGCGGGGACTACGAGCAGTACTTC
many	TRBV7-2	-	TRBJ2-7	CASSLGAGSYEQYF	TGTGCCAGCAGTCTCGGGGCGGGATCCTACGAGCAGTACTTC
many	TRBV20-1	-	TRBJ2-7	CSASLRERYYEQYF	TGCAGTGCTAGTCTCCGGGAGCGGTACTACGAGCAGTACTTC
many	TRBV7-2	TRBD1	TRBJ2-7	CASGDRAGYEQYF	TGTGCCAGCGGGGACAGGGCTGGTTACGAGCAGTACTTC
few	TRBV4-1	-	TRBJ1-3	CASKRRGLSGNTIYF	TGCGCCAGCAAACGAAGGGGTTTATCTGGAAACACCATATATTTT
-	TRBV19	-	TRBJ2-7	CASSIVAGRGYEQYF	TGTGCCAGTAGTATAGTCGCCGGGAGAGGGTACGAGCAGTACTTC
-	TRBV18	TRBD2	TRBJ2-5	CASSPPSGPSGETQYF	TGTGCCAGCTCACCACCTAGCGGGCCGTCAGGAGAGACCCAGTACTTC
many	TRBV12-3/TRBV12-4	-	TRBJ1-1	CASSYGGVGTEAFF	TGTGCCAGCAGTTACGGGGGGGTAGGCACTGAAGCTTTCTTT
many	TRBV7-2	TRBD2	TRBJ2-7	CASSFSGREGLYEQYF	TGTGCCAGCAGCTTTAGCGGGCGGGAGGGCCTCTACGAGCAGTACTTC
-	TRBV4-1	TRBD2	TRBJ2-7	CASSQLAGGVYEQYF	TGCGCCAGCAGCCAGCTAGCGGGAGGGGTATACGAGCAGTACTTC
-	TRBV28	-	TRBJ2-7	CASSSPADAYYEQYF	TGTGCCAGCAGTTCCCCAGCCGATGCCTACTACGAGCAGTACTTC
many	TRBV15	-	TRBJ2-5	CATSRDSGAETQYF	TGTGCCACCAGCAGAGATTCGGGGGCAGAGACCCAGTACTTC
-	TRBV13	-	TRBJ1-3	CASSNLTLSGNTIYF	TGTGCCAGCAGCAATTTGACCCTCTCTGGAAACACCATATATTTT
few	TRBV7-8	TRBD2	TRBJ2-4	CASSPGGLAGGLLNIQYF	TGTGCCAGCAGCCCCGGGGGACTAGCGGGAGGGCTTTTAAACATTCAGTACTTC
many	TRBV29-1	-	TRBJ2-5	CSVYGGAQETQYF	TGCAGCGTTTATGGAGGGGCCCAAGAGACCCAGTACTTC
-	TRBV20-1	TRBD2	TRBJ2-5	CSARDIAGFQETQYF	TGCAGTGCTAGAGACATAGCGGGATTCCAAGAGACCCAGTACTTC
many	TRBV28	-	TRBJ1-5	CASSFGQGIQPQHF	TGTGCCAGCAGTTTTGGTCAGGGTATTCAGCCCCAGCATTTT